This T cell receptor (beta chain) was sequenced for a study of identical twins. TCRdb reprocessed the 5' RACE reads via MiXCR and lists one record per CDR3 protein. The sample has about 690,000 distinct CDR3 sequences; 21% are singletons. This clonotype was seen a few times. The germline V and J ends were trimmed by 6 bases and 6 bases, with 15 bases remaining between them. Per the germline V gene, CDR1 is SNHLY and CDR2 is FYNNEI. The CDR3 is made up of 13 amino acids. These same records also appear under a second study, on T cells expressing NK-cell markers.

The chain combines TRBV2 with TRBJ2-7; a weak D match, TRBD2 (6 bases). This clonotype was sampled from a woman under 30 in good health. The sequenced sample consisted of PBMCs. In nucleotides, the CDR3 is TGTGCCAGCAGGATTTTTGAGGGAGGCGAGCAGTACTTC. Its protein is CASRIFEGGEQYF.